Listed below are T cell receptor beta chains from one sample, sequenced in a study of identical twins. From the 5' RACE reads, TCRdb called clonotypes with MiXCR, one entry per CDR3 protein. In the table there are approximately 230,000 distinct CDR3 sequences, about 6.7% of which are singletons. In addition, the sample was reused for a study of T cells expressing NK-cell markers.

Sequenced sample: CD8+ T cells sorted from blood. These TCRs come from a young woman in good health. The CDR3 runs from the conserved cysteine through the conserved F or W. D genes are given only for firm matches. Rows give clone size only sometimes, using once, few, many, or a class for an expanded clone.

TRBJ2-3 | TRBD2 | NA | TRBV27 | TGTGCCAGCAGTACCCGACTAGCGGGAGTAGCAGATACGCAGTATTTT | CASSTRLAGVADTQYF
TRBJ1-5 | NA | many | TRBV15 | TGTGCCACCAGCAGAGACAACGGCCAAGGGCCCCAGCATTTT | CATSRDNGQGPQHF
TRBJ2-1 | TRBD2 | NA | TRBV20-1 | TGCAGTGCTAGGGATTCTTATATTAGCGGGGGGGGTGAGCAGTTCTTC | CSARDSYISGGGEQFF
TRBJ2-7 | NA | few | TRBV4-3 | TGCGCCAGCAGCCAAGAACGGGGGAGCCATGACGAGCAGTACTTC | CASSQERGSHDEQYF
TRBJ2-3 | TRBD1 | few | TRBV10-1 | TGCGCCAGCGGACAGGGATCAGATACGCAGTATTTT | CASGQGSDTQYF
TRBJ2-6 | NA | few | TRBV19 | TGTGCCAGTAGCCAAAGGGGCCACTCTGGGGCCAACGTCCTGACTTTC | CASSQRGHSGANVLTF
TRBJ2-5 | NA | NA | TRBV2 | TGTGCCAGCAGGCCCACAGTACAAGAGACCCAGTACTTC | CASRPTVQETQYF
TRBJ2-1 | NA | NA | TRBV30 | TGTGCCCTACACGCTAGCTATGAGCAGTTCTTC | CALHASYEQFF
TRBJ2-2 | TRBD2 | once | TRBV10-1 | TGCGCCAGCAGTGAGGAGACTAGCGGGAACACCGGGGAGCTGTTTTTT | CASSEETSGNTGELFF
TRBJ1-1 | TRBD1 | many | TRBV12-3/TRBV12-4 | TGTGCCAGCAGGACTGGACAGGGGACGAGCACTGAAGCTTTCTTT | CASRTGQGTSTEAFF